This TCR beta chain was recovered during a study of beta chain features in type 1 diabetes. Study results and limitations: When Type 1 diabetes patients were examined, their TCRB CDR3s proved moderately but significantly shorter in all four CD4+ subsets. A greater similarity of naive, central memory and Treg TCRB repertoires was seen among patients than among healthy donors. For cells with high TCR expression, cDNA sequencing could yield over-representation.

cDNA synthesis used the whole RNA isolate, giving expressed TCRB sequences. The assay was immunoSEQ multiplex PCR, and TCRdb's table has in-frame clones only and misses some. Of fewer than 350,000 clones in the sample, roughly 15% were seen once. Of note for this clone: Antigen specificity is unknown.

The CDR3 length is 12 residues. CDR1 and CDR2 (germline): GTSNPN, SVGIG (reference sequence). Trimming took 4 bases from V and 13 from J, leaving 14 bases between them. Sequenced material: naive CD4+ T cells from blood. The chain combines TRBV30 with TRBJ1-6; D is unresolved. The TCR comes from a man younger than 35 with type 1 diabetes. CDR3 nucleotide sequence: TGTGCCTGGAAACGGGTCGATTTGCCCCTCCACTTT. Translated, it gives CAWKRVDLPLHF.